The 30 T cell receptor beta chains below all came from one sample that was sequenced in a study of CD8 T cells in ankylosing spondylitis. TCRdb reprocessed the 5' RACE reads with MiXCR, giving one entry per CDR3 protein. The table has some 800,000 distinct CDR3 sequences, over 9.5% seen once. Which antigens these TCRs recognize remains unknown. Study-level points and caveats: A TCR beta motif of eight highly homologous variants appeared characteristic of ankylosing spondylitis blood.

The sample comprised blood, either unsorted or a sorted T cell fraction (not recorded which). All receptors derive from a male donor with ankylosing spondylitis.

The rearrangement links TRBV5-1 to TRBJ2-7, with 7 bases matching TRBD2. The length of the CDR3 is 15 residues. Losses at the gene ends were 0 bases for V and 3 bases for J; bases not matched to a gene: 6. Germline values: CDR1 SGHRS, CDR2 YFSETQ. CDR3 in DNA: TGCGCCAGCAGCTTGGTAGCGGGCGAAATCTACGAGCAGTACTTC. This translates into CASSLVAGEIYEQYF. Full variable domain (missing parts from reference TRBV5-1 and TRBJ2-7): KAGVTQTPRYLIKTRGQQVTLSCSPISGHRSVSWYQQTPGQGLQFLFEYFSETQRNKGNFPGRFSGRQFSNSRSEMNVSTLELGDSALYLCASSLVAGEIYEQYFGPGTRLTVT.

The table lists this clonotype with many counts. The chain recombines TRBV29-1 with TRBJ2-2, with a possible D match to TRBD1 (5 bases). Trimming took 7 bases from V and 4 from J, leaving 16 bases between them. Germline lookup yields CDR1 SQVTM and CDR2 ANQGSEA. The CDR3 spans 14 residues. The CDR3 here is CSAVRQPGTGELFF. CDR3 in DNA: TGCAGCGCCGTCAGACAGCCGGGCACCGGGGAGCTGTTTTTT.

This clonotype appeared a few times. This chain uses TRBV11-2 with TRBJ2-1, with TRBD1 matching 9 bases. V trimming: 4 bases; J trimming: 6 bases; junction bases outside the gene matches: 7. The germline V gene encodes CDR1 SGHAT and CDR2 FQNNGV. The CDR3 length is 15 residues. The CDR3 loop reads CASSSGDREGNEQFF. CDR3 DNA: TGTGCCAGCAGCTCCGGGGACAGGGAGGGCAATGAGCAGTTCTTC.

The chain is built from TRBV4-3 and TRBJ1-6, with no clear D. The CDR3 length is 15 residues. The germline V gene has CDR1 LGHNA and CDR2 YSLEER. The V gene lost 1 base and the J gene lost 0 bases, with 4 bases spanning the gap. The DNA of the CDR3 is TGCGCCAGCAGCCAAGGGAGCTCCTATAATTCACCCCTCCACTTT. Amino acids: CASSQGSSYNSPLHF.

J is TRBJ1-6 and V is TRBV6-1, with 8 nucleotides matching TRBD1. Germline V gene data show CDR1 as MNHNS and CDR2 as SASEGT. This CDR3 has 16 amino acids. The V and J ends lost 7 bases and 6 bases, in that order; junction bases with no gene match: 11. The CDR3 is CASTREWTGLNSPLHF. CDR3 DNA sequence: TGTGCCAGCACCCGGGAGTGGACAGGGCTTAATTCACCCCTCCACTTT.

This clonotype has only a few counts. CDR3 in amino acids: CASSQDPLAVLEQYF. In nucleotides, the CDR3 is TGTGCCAGCAGCCAAGATCCGCTAGCGGTTCTCGAGCAGTACTTC. V usage is TRBV4-2 and J usage is TRBJ2-7; the match to TRBD2 covers 7 bases. The CDR3 is 15 amino acids. The germline gives CDR1 LGHNA, CDR2 YNFKEQ. V lost 0 bases and J lost 6; bases outside the gene matches: 8.

In this sample, this clonotype turned up many times. The chain is built from TRBV4-3 and TRBJ1-1; TRBD1 might be the D (6 bases). The V end was cut by 1 base, the J end by 1 base, with 16 bases between. The CDR3 loop spans 17 amino acids. Looked up from germline, CDR1 is LGHNA and CDR2 is YSLEER. In DNA form, the CDR3 reads TGCGCCAGCAGCCAAGTTTATGGGGGGGGCCGGAACACTGAAGCTTTCTTT. Translated: CASSQVYGGGRNTEAFF.

This clonotype came up many times. The rearrangement links TRBV27 to TRBJ2-4; D remains unclear. V lost 8 bases, J lost 0 bases, and 5 bases lay in between. Germline lookup yields CDR1 MNHEY and CDR2 SMNVEV (reference sequence). The CDR3 length is 12 residues. The CDR3 DNA reads as TGTGCCAGCGGGATAGCCAAAAACATTCAGTACTTC. Translation gives CASGIAKNIQYF.

This clonotype was counted many times. The J gene is TRBJ2-2, the V gene TRBV4-2, with 7 nucleotides matching TRBD2. After removal of 4 bases from V and 3 bases from J, the junction contained 20 bases not matched to a gene. The germline V gene encodes CDR1 LGHNA and CDR2 YNFKEQ. CDR3 length: 20 amino acids. In DNA form, the CDR3 reads TGTGCCAGCAGCCGAGTCCGAGGAGCGGGGTGGGCCCCGGACACCGGGGAGCTGTTTTTT. Encoded protein: CASSRVRGAGWAPDTGELFF.

The chain employs TRBV10-1 and TRBJ2-7; 7 nucleotides agree with TRBD2. Germline V lookup: CDR1 WNHNN, CDR2 SYGVQD (reference sequence). This CDR3 is 16 amino acids long. The V and J ends lost 0 bases and 2 bases, in that order; junction bases with no gene match: 7. CDR3 bases: TGCGCCAGCAGTGAGTCGGGGGGGACGAGCGCCTACGAGCAGTACTTC. This encodes CASSESGGTSAYEQYF.

V and J are TRBV30 and TRBJ1-3; no clear D gene. Germline V lookup: CDR1 GTSNPN, CDR2 SVGIG (reference sequence). V was pared by 4 bases and J by 0 bases, with 10 bases between. The CDR3 sequence is 14 residues long. CDR3 nucleotide sequence: TGTGCCTGGAACCGGATATCCTCTGGAAACACCATATATTTT. This encodes CAWNRISSGNTIYF.

This clonotype showed up just a few times. Mismatch with germline at one junction end may stem from a read error. The chain is built from TRBV20-1 and TRBJ2-7, with 10 bases matching TRBD2. The CDR3 has 14 residues. Germline V gene lookup returns CDR1 DFQATT and CDR2 SNEGSKA (reference sequence). The CDR3 DNA is TGCAGTGCTAGAGAAGGGACTAGCGCCTACGAGGAGTACTTC. It is translated as CSAREGTSAYEEYF.

V usage is TRBV28 and J usage is TRBJ2-5; 12 bases fit TRBD1. J gave up 4 bases and V 3 bases, and 3 bases lay outside the gene matches. The CDR3 consists of 15 residues. Germline values: CDR1 MDHEN, CDR2 SYDVKM. The CDR3 DNA sequence: TGTGCCAGCAGTTTCCCGGGACAGGGGGCAGAGACCCAGTACTTC. It yields the protein CASSFPGQGAETQYF.

The sample holds a few counts of this clonotype. This sequence joins TRBV20-1 and TRBJ1-1; D ambiguous. V was pared by 6 bases and J by 0 bases, with 17 bases between. Germline CDR1 reads DFQATT; CDR2 reads SNEGSKA (reference sequence). The CDR3 spans 15 residues. CDR3 loop: CSAPLPDRLNTEAFF. CDR3 coding DNA: TGCAGTGCCCCGTTGCCAGACCGGTTGAACACTGAAGCTTTCTTT.

The chain is built from TRBV7-4 and TRBJ2-1; TRBD1 or TRBD2 may be the D gene (6 bases each). Germline V gene data show CDR1 as SGHVT and CDR2 as SQSDAQ. This CDR3 is built from 16 residues. The V and J ends lost 2 bases and 8 bases respectively, with 19 bases between them. The CDR3 bases are TGTGCCAGCAGCTTACGCGACGGGGGCCCTGTGGATGAGCAGTTCTTC. The encoded protein is CASSLRDGGPVDEQFF.

Many counts were recorded for this clonotype. The rearrangement links TRBV10-3 to TRBJ1-6; no clear D gene. This CDR3 comprises 15 residues. The V gene lost 7 bases and the J gene lost 7 bases, with 17 bases spanning the gap. Germline loops: CDR1 ENHRY, CDR2 SYGVKD. CDR3: CAINPAPTANSPLHF. The CDR3 bases are TGTGCCATCAACCCTGCGCCTACAGCGAATTCACCCCTCCACTTT.

This clonotype was recorded a few times. The gene calls are TRBV20-1 and TRBJ2-1; D gene ambiguous. The CDR3 loop spans 15 amino acids. Trimming cost V 0 bases and J 9 bases, with 18 bases left between them. Germline V lookup: CDR1 DFQATT, CDR2 SNEGSKA (reference sequence). CDR3 DNA sequence: TGCAGTGCTAGAGATATAGGATTGGGCCGGGTTGAGCAGTTCTTC. Its protein product is CSARDIGLGRVEQFF.

This clonotype was observed a few times. The chain's CDR3 is CASSPSGTDGNTIYF. The DNA of the CDR3 is TGTGCCAGCAGCCCCTCCGGGACTGATGGAAACACCATATATTTT. The chain uses TRBV7-9 and TRBJ1-3, with D perhaps matching TRBD1 (5 bases). Between the trimmed V and J ends, which lost 5 bases and 3 bases, there was a span of 14 bases. This CDR3 is built from 15 residues. The germline CDR1 and CDR2 sequences are SEHNR and FQNEAQ (reference sequence).

This clonotype was recorded a few times. This sequence joins TRBV5-5 and TRBJ1-1, with a possible D match to TRBD1 (5 bases). Trimming took off 4 bases at V and 5 bases at J, with 12 bases between the two ends. This CDR3 is 13 amino acids long. Per the germline V gene, CDR1 is SGHKS and CDR2 is YYEKEE (reference sequence). The CDR3 DNA sequence: TGTGCCAGCAGCCAGCCCTGGGGGACTGAAGCTTTCTTT. It translates to CASSQPWGTEAFF.

This clonotype was found many times. The chain uses TRBV25-1 and TRBJ2-3; tentatively, D is TRBD1 (6 bases). CDR1 is MGHDK and CDR2 is SYGVNS in the germline V gene. V lost 7 bases, J lost 6 bases, and 11 bases lay in between. The CDR3 sequence is 12 residues long. In DNA, the CDR3 is TGTGCCAGCACCTACACAGGGGATACGCAGTATTTT. Translating it yields CASTYTGDTQYF.

The chain joins TRBV20-1 to TRBJ2-7, with 10 bases fitting TRBD2. The J segment lost 3 bases and the V segment lost 0 bases, leaving 2 bases of the junction unmatched. Germline V CDR1 and CDR2: DFQATT, SNEGSKA (reference sequence). The CDR3 has 14 amino acids. The CDR3 spells CSAREAGGHYEQYF. The CDR3 nucleotides read TGCAGTGCTAGAGAAGCGGGAGGGCACTACGAGCAGTACTTC.

The chain couples TRBV20-1 to TRBJ1-3; perhaps TRBD1 as D (5 bases). Germline CDR1 is DFQATT and CDR2 is SNEGSKA (reference sequence). V was pared by 6 bases and J by 2 bases, with 17 bases between. The CDR3 contains 15 residues. The CDR3, as DNA: TGCAGTGCCGAAGACGGATCGGGGGCTGGAAACACCATATATTTT. Translating gives CSAEDGSGAGNTIYF.

This chain links TRBV2 with TRBJ2-1; 14 positions agree with TRBD2. This CDR3 has 16 amino acids. The junction had 6 bases not matched to a gene; V was cut back by 4 bases and J by 7 bases. CDR1 is SNHLY and CDR2 is FYNNEI in the germline V gene. CDR3 nucleotide sequence: TGTGCCAGCAGTGGGACTAGCGGGGGGTTCGGGAATGAGCAGTTCTTC. Translating it yields CASSGTSGGFGNEQFF.

The sample holds a few counts of this clonotype. CDR3 DNA sequence: TGCAGTGAGGGGACAGGGAGGACAGATACGCAGTATTTT. As protein: CSEGTGRTDTQYF. V is TRBV20-1 and J is TRBJ2-3; 9 bases agree with TRBD1. CDR1 DFQATT and CDR2 SNEGSKA come from the germline V gene (reference sequence). This CDR3 spans 13 amino acids. J gave up 3 bases and V 7 bases, and 5 bases lay outside the gene matches.

This clonotype has at least ten counts. The chain has TRBV20-1 and TRBJ2-3; D might be TRBD2 (5 bases). The CDR3 contains 13 residues. The germline V gene encodes CDR1 DFQATT and CDR2 SNEGSKA (reference sequence). V was trimmed by 0 bases and J by 6 bases, leaving 10 bases between them. As DNA, the CDR3 is TGCAGTGCTAGAGATGGCGGACTCGATACGCAGTATTTT. Translated, it gives CSARDGGLDTQYF.

The CDR3 DNA is TGCAGTGCTAGTGGAACGCTAGGGGGGCGAGAGACCCAGTACTTC. Its translation: CSASGTLGGRETQYF. V is TRBV20-1 and J is TRBJ2-5, with D possibly called TRBD1 or TRBD2 (6 bases each). V gave up 3 bases and J gave up 4 bases, with 18 bases separating them. CDR3 length: 15 residues. Germline V gives CDR1 DFQATT, CDR2 SNEGSKA (reference sequence).

This chain connects TRBV9 to TRBJ2-6, with 9 bases matching TRBD1. Germline CDR1 SGDLS, CDR2 YYNGEE. This CDR3 spans 18 amino acids. Trimming at V came to 4 bases and at J to 0 bases, leaving 8 bases not matched to a gene. In nucleotides, the CDR3 is TGTGCCAGCAGCCTCAAACAGGGGGCTAGCTCTGGGGCCAACGTCCTGACTTTC. Protein sequence: CASSLKQGASSGANVLTF.

V and J are TRBV2 and TRBJ1-2; TRBD1 agrees at 8 bases. The CDR3 is 15 amino acids. Per germline, CDR1 SNHLY and CDR2 FYNNEI. Trimming removed 6 bases from V and 4 bases from J; junction bases left unmatched: 10. For the CDR3, the DNA is TGTGCCAGCAGGGCTACAGGGGGTTTGGGCTATGGCTACACCTTC. Translating it yields CASRATGGLGYGYTF. The full variable domain, its missing parts supplied by reference TRBV2 and TRBJ1-2, is EPEVTQTPSHQVTQMGQEVILRCVPISNHLYFYWYRQILGQKVEFLVSFYNNEISEKSEIFDDQFSVERPDGSNFTLKIRSTKLEDSAMYFCASRATGGLGYGYTFGSGTRLTVV.

The chain couples TRBV18 to TRBJ2-3; D is undetermined. The CDR3 length is 16 residues. The ends were cut back, 1 base at V and 8 bases at J, with 19 bases in the middle. Germline lookup yields CDR1 KGHSH and CDR2 LQKENI. CDR3 nucleotide sequence: TGTGCCAGCTCACCACTTTCCGGACCGAGAACCTCTACGCAGTATTTT. Residues: CASSPLSGPRTSTQYF.

The genes are TRBV12-3 or TRBV12-4 and TRBJ2-5; D may match TRBD1 or TRBD2 (5 bases each). The CDR3 is made up of 12 amino acids. Trimming shortened V by 8 bases and J by 4 bases, and 11 bases separated the two germline ends. The DNA for the CDR3 is TGTGCCAGCTCAAATGGGGGAGAGACCCAGTACTTC. Amino acid sequence: CASSNGGETQYF.